A selection of T cell receptor beta chains follows, all from one sample in a study of blood T cell repertoires in COVID-19. TCRdb's copy holds only in-frame clones and misses some; the assay was immunoSEQ multiplex PCR. Among roughly 480,000 clones listed, roughly 89% were seen once. The sample was peripheral blood. All receptors derive from a young man with COVID-19, enrolled during active disease. The conserved cysteine and the conserved F or W are not part of the CDR3 here.

V,length,CDR3
TRBV28,12,ASSLYLGEGEQY
TRBV2,13,ASSEGLAGGNEQF
TRBV7-9,12,ASSLGQGVDGYT
TRBV27,12,ASRRTGRTGELF
TRBV3-1/TRBV3-2,15,ASSLVSHRVRGYGYT
TRBV7-9,12,ASSLLPEGEKLF
TRBV4-2,11,ASSHRPGQEAF
TRBV5-4,11,ASSAGEVYGYT
TRBV29-1,11,SVEAYSTDTQY
TRBV5-6,14,ASSLFRGGPYNEQF
TRBV19,12,ATADRSSYNEQF
TRBV27,12,ASSPLLSQETQY
TRBV7-9,13,ASSHPTGLWEKLF
TRBV15,12,ATSRETGQEKLF
TRBV5-6,13,ASSRSQGSNQPQH
TRBV2,11,ASSEGQGKTQY
TRBV2,12,ASTRQGIDYGYT
TRBV11-2,10,ASSGGGKEAF
TRBV7-8,11,ASSLSTAGEAF
TRBV28,12,ASRKLDGYNEQF
TRBV27,11,ASRGQVQETQY
TRBV28,12,ASTQGQGLYGYT
TRBV18,12,ASSPNTDTDTQY